A selection of T cell receptor beta chains follows, all from one sample in a study of cytomegalovirus exposure and HLA in healthy donors. Using immunoSEQ multiplex PCR, the repertoire was profiled, and TCRdb retains in-frame clones only, with some absent. Of roughly 100,000 clones listed, approximately 79% are singletons. Material: PBMCs. These receptors came from a woman aged 55 to 70 in good health and CMV-seropositive. CDR3s include the opening cysteine and the closing phenylalanine or tryptophan. Each record gives: clone size, D gene, V gene, J gene, CDR3 protein, CDR3 DNA. A D gene is named only where the DNA matches it firmly. The size entry is marked missing in some rows and otherwise reads once, few, many or a size class.

clone_size: NA
d_call: NA
v_call: TRBV7-9
j_call: TRBJ1-2
cdr3_aa: CASSLPLQASGYTF
cdr3_nt: TGTGCCAGCAGCTTACCGCTACAGGCCTCGGGCTACACCTTC

clone_size: few
d_call: TRBD2
v_call: TRBV30
j_call: TRBJ2-1
cdr3_aa: CAWSVRPSGTYNEQFF
cdr3_nt: TGTGCCTGGAGTGTACGGCCTAGCGGGACTTACAATGAGCAGTTCTTC

clone_size: NA
d_call: NA
v_call: TRBV6-6
j_call: TRBJ1-5
cdr3_aa: CASIPGGSDNQPQHF
cdr3_nt: TGTGCCAGCATCCCGGGGGGATCGGACAATCAGCCCCAGCATTTT

clone_size: NA
d_call: TRBD2
v_call: TRBV10-2
j_call: TRBJ2-2
cdr3_aa: CASSEAGGIGELFF
cdr3_nt: TGCGCCAGCAGTGAAGCGGGAGGGATCGGGGAGCTGTTTTTT

clone_size: once
d_call: NA
v_call: TRBV7-3
j_call: TRBJ2-7
cdr3_aa: CASSKRQVGSYEQYF
cdr3_nt: TGTGCCAGCAGCAAACGACAGGTAGGTTCGTACGAGCAGTACTTC

clone_size: few
d_call: NA
v_call: TRBV6-5
j_call: TRBJ1-5
cdr3_aa: CASSQRQFQPQHF
cdr3_nt: TGTGCCAGCAGTCAAAGACAATTTCAGCCCCAGCATTTT

clone_size: few
d_call: TRBD2
v_call: TRBV5-1
j_call: TRBJ2-5
cdr3_aa: CASSPGSSGTETQYF
cdr3_nt: TGCGCCAGCAGCCCCGGGAGCAGCGGGACAGAGACCCAGTACTTC

clone_size: medium-sized
d_call: NA
v_call: TRBV2
j_call: TRBJ2-2
cdr3_aa: CASKNRVTGELFF
cdr3_nt: TGTGCCAGCAAAAACAGGGTTACCGGGGAGCTGTTTTTT

clone_size: NA
d_call: NA
v_call: TRBV9
j_call: TRBJ2-7
cdr3_aa: CASSVSGQTEQYF
cdr3_nt: TGTGCCAGCAGCGTATCAGGGCAAACGGAGCAGTACTTC

clone_size: NA
d_call: NA
v_call: TRBV11-1
j_call: TRBJ2-7
cdr3_aa: CASRPPGSSYEQYF
cdr3_nt: TGTGCCAGCAGACCACCAGGTAGCTCCTACGAGCAGTACTTC

clone_size: NA
d_call: NA
v_call: TRBV10-2
j_call: TRBJ1-4
cdr3_aa: CASSVTGNEKLFF
cdr3_nt: TGCGCCAGCAGTGTAACAGGGAATGAAAAACTGTTTTTT

clone_size: NA
d_call: TRBD1
v_call: TRBV2
j_call: TRBJ2-2
cdr3_aa: CASNLQGAIGELFF
cdr3_nt: TGTGCCAGCAACTTACAGGGGGCCATCGGGGAGCTGTTTTTT

clone_size: few
d_call: NA
v_call: TRBV6-6
j_call: TRBJ1-1
cdr3_aa: CASSYSREGRAFF
cdr3_nt: TGTGCCAGCAGTTACTCGAGGGAGGGGAGAGCTTTCTTT

clone_size: NA
d_call: TRBD1
v_call: TRBV9
j_call: TRBJ2-7
cdr3_aa: CASSVGTGAYEQYF
cdr3_nt: TGTGCCAGCAGCGTAGGCACAGGGGCTTACGAGCAGTACTTC

clone_size: NA
d_call: NA
v_call: TRBV11-3
j_call: TRBJ1-2
cdr3_aa: CASSLDEVGYTF
cdr3_nt: TGTGCCAGCAGCTTAGATGAGGTCGGCTACACCTTC

clone_size: NA
d_call: NA
v_call: TRBV18
j_call: TRBJ1-1
cdr3_aa: CASSPPRGVNTEAFF
cdr3_nt: TGTGCCAGCTCACCACCCAGGGGAGTAAACACTGAAGCTTTCTTT

clone_size: NA
d_call: NA
v_call: TRBV18
j_call: TRBJ1-1
cdr3_aa: CASSPPSTEAFF
cdr3_nt: TGTGCCAGCTCACCACCGAGTACTGAAGCTTTCTTT

clone_size: once
d_call: NA
v_call: TRBV21-1
j_call: TRBJ2-3
cdr3_aa: CASSKNGPAFDTQYF
cdr3_nt: TGTGCCAGCAGCAAAAATGGCCCCGCATTCGATACGCAGTATTTT

clone_size: NA
d_call: TRBD2
v_call: TRBV2
j_call: TRBJ2-2
cdr3_aa: CASSGTSGRTGELFF
cdr3_nt: TGTGCCAGCAGTGGGACTAGCGGGAGAACCGGGGAGCTGTTTTTT

clone_size: NA
d_call: TRBD1
v_call: TRBV30
j_call: TRBJ1-5
cdr3_aa: CAWTPGGWQPQHF
cdr3_nt: TGTGCCTGGACCCCAGGGGGATGGCAGCCCCAGCATTTT

clone_size: few
d_call: NA
v_call: TRBV6-5
j_call: TRBJ2-7
cdr3_aa: CASRGELNLYEQYF
cdr3_nt: TGTGCCAGCAGGGGAGAACTGAACCTCTACGAGCAGTACTTC

clone_size: NA
d_call: TRBD2
v_call: TRBV25-1
j_call: TRBJ2-1
cdr3_aa: CASSEFPKASGRGNEQFF
cdr3_nt: TGTGCCAGCAGTGAATTCCCCAAGGCTAGCGGGAGGGGGAATGAGCAGTTCTTC

clone_size: NA
d_call: TRBD1
v_call: TRBV25-1
j_call: TRBJ2-7
cdr3_aa: CASSRQGGLYEQYF
cdr3_nt: TGTGCCAGCAGTAGACAGGGGGGCCTCTACGAGCAGTACTTC

clone_size: NA
d_call: NA
v_call: TRBV19
j_call: TRBJ1-2
cdr3_aa: CASSAVRANYGYTF
cdr3_nt: TGTGCCAGTAGTGCCGTCCGGGCTAACTATGGCTACACCTTC

clone_size: NA
d_call: TRBD2
v_call: TRBV9
j_call: TRBJ2-1
cdr3_aa: CASSERGWGNEQFF
cdr3_nt: TGTGCCAGCAGCGAGCGGGGGTGGGGTAATGAGCAGTTCTTC

clone_size: NA
d_call: TRBD2
v_call: TRBV14
j_call: TRBJ2-2
cdr3_aa: CASSPSAGGVTGELFF
cdr3_nt: TGTGCCAGCAGCCCCTCAGCGGGAGGGGTCACCGGGGAGCTGTTTTTT

clone_size: few
d_call: NA
v_call: TRBV6-1
j_call: TRBJ2-1
cdr3_aa: CASSVGSSYNEQFF
cdr3_nt: TGTGCCAGCAGTGTGGGGAGCTCCTACAATGAGCAGTTCTTC